This TCR beta chain was captured by sequencing in a study of blood T cell repertoires in COVID-19. Overall study: PBMCs, B-cell-depleted T cells, or T cells were the source of the cDNA or gDNA that made up the material.

Study processing details: The authors estimated nucleated cell counts from reference gene primer amplification. Some clones are missing from TCRdb's copy, which holds only in-frame ones; the method was immunoSEQ multiplex PCR. D and trimming come from the DNA, and the V and J calls and clone size come from that table. Of 70,000 or so clones in the sample, around 74% were seen once. V was shortened by 2 bases and J by 3 bases, with 14 bases between the two germline ends. CDR1 is MDHEN, CDR2 SYDVKM, per germline. The CDR3 runs to 16 residues. Sequenced: peripheral blood. The chain carries TRBV28 and TRBJ1-5, with no clear D. The sequence came from a man in his 70s with acute or convalescent COVID-19. The CDR3 DNA follows: TGTGCCAGCAGTTTACTTAGGCAGGCCCACAATCAGCCCCAGCATTTT. This sequence encodes CASSLLRQAHNQPQHF.